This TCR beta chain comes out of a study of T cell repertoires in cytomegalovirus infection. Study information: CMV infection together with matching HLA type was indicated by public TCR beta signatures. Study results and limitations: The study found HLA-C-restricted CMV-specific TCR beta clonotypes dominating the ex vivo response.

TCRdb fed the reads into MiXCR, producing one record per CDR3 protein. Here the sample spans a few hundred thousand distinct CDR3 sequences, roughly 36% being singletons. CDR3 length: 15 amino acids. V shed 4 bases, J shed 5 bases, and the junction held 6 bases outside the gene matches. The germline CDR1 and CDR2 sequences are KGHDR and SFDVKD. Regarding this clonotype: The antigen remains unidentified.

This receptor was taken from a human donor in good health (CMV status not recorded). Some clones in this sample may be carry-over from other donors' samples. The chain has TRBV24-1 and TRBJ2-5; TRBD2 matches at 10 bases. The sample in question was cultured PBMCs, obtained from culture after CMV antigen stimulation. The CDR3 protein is CATSDRSGRAETQYF. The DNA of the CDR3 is TGTGCCACCAGTGACCGAAGCGGGAGGGCTGAGACCCAGTACTTC.